The 17 T cell receptor beta chains reported below all come from one sample, sequenced in a study of chemoradiotherapy in HPV16-positive cancers. Here immunoSEQ multiplex PCR was the method, and the copy in TCRdb shows in-frame clones only, minus some. The data show more than 9,500 clones, with nearly 90% seen just once and roughly 2.5% held by the top ten. Sampling was done from a patient who underwent chemoradiotherapy. Receptors were obtained from a human donor with HPV-associated anogenital cancer.

This chain connects TRBV11-2 to TRBJ2-5, with D possibly TRBD2 on 6 matching bases. CDR3 size: 16 residues. Germline CDR1 and CDR2: SGHAT and FQNNGV. Trimming stripped 6 bases from V and 1 base from J, with 18 bases between. The CDR3 region is CASSPLGGRSQETQYF. CDR3 sequence (DNA): TGTGCCAGCAGTCCACTCGGAGGGAGGTCCCAAGAGACCCAGTACTTC.

This sequence joins TRBV27 and TRBJ1-2; 10 bases align to TRBD1. This CDR3 spans 16 amino acids. Trimming took 6 bases from V and 7 from J; bases not matched to a gene: 14. The V gene's germline CDR1 is MNHEY and CDR2 SMNVEV (reference sequence). CDR3 DNA sequence: TGTGCCAGCAGACAACCGGGACAGGGGAGTTTTGGTGGCTACACCTTC. Residues: CASRQPGQGSFGGYTF.

The V and J genes are TRBV27 and TRBJ2-1, with D tentatively TRBD1 or TRBD2 (5 bases each). This CDR3 comprises 14 residues. Trimming shortened V by 5 bases and J by 10 bases, and 18 bases separated the two germline ends. Germline V gene sequence: CDR1 MNHEY, CDR2 SMNVEV (reference sequence). CDR3 in DNA: TGTGCCAGCAGTCGGGACGGGGTCACGAGAGAGCAGTTCTTC. It specifies CASSRDGVTREQFF.

Points on this clone: The sample holds other DNA sequences that translate to the same CDR3. The CDR3 is CASSLGSNQPQHF. CDR3 nucleotides: TGTGCCAGCAGCTTGGGTAGCAATCAGCCCCAGCATTTT. The chain uses TRBV5-5 and TRBJ1-5; no clear D. CDR1 is SGHKS and CDR2 is YYEKEE in the germline V gene (reference sequence). The length of the CDR3 is 13 residues. V was shortened by 0 bases and J by 0 bases, with 1 base between the two germline ends.

The chain is built from TRBV21-1 and TRBJ2-3; the table's D call of TRBD2 was not tested on the DNA. TRBV21-1 is classified as a pseudogene. The CDR3 loop spans 14 amino acids. Here the CDR3 reads CASSKVGGADTQYF. CDR3 DNA sequence: TGTGCCAGCAGCAAAGTCGGAGGTGCAGATACGCAGTATTTT.

The rearrangement links TRBV2 to TRBJ2-7; D could derive from TRBD1 or TRBD2 (6 bases each). The CDR3 runs 14 residues. The germline V gene encodes CDR1 SNHLY and CDR2 FYNNEI. The V gene lost 4 bases and the J gene lost 3 bases, with 13 bases spanning the gap. Here the CDR3 reads CASSVGGQNYEQYF. The CDR3 region has the DNA TGTGCCAGCAGTGTTGGGGGGCAGAACTACGAGCAGTACTTC.

The chain joins TRBV6-5 to TRBJ2-3; 7 nucleotides agree with TRBD1. The J segment lost 8 bases and the V segment lost 5 bases, leaving 7 bases of the junction unmatched. The CDR3 extends over 13 amino acids. Per germline, CDR1 MNHEY and CDR2 SVGAGI. CDR3 bases: TGTGCCAGCAGTACTGCCCCAGGGGGTACGCAGTATTTT. It yields the protein CASSTAPGGTQYF.

V is TRBV19 and J is TRBJ2-7; D unclear. The CDR3 length is 14 residues. Trimming removed 3 bases from V and 2 bases from J, with 11 bases in between. Looked up from germline, CDR1 is LNHDA and CDR2 is SQIVND (reference sequence). The CDR3 sequence is CASSIQGGPYEQYF. CDR3 coding DNA: TGTGCCAGTAGTATTCAAGGCGGTCCCTACGAGCAGTACTTC. Full variable domain (outside the CDR3, taken from reference TRBV19 and TRBJ2-7): DGGITQSPKYLFRKEGQNVTLSCEQNLNHDAMYWYRQDPGQGLRLIYYSQIVNDFQKGDIAEGYSVSREKKESFPLTVTSAQKNPTAFYLCASSIQGGPYEQYFGPGTRLTVT.

The CDR3 nucleotides are TGTGCCAGCAGTGGGACAGTATCCTACGAGCAGTACTTC. Its translation is CASSGTVSYEQYF. The genes are TRBV25-1 and TRBJ2-7, with D perhaps matching TRBD1 (6 bases). The V gene lost 4 bases and the J gene lost 1 base, with 8 bases spanning the gap. The CDR3 consists of 13 residues. Germline CDR1 reads MGHDK; CDR2 reads SYGVNS.

V is TRBV4-2 and J is TRBJ2-7; 7 bases align to TRBD1. The J segment lost 5 bases and the V segment lost 2 bases, leaving 6 bases of the junction unmatched. The germline gives CDR1 LGHNA, CDR2 YNFKEQ. This CDR3 comprises 14 residues. In DNA, the CDR3 is TGTGCCAGCAGCCAAACACAGGGGATCAACGAGCAGTACTTC. It codes for CASSQTQGINEQYF.

The rearrangement links TRBV2 to TRBJ1-6, with 7 bases lining up with TRBD1. Per the germline V gene, CDR1 is SNHLY and CDR2 is FYNNEI. The CDR3 contains 15 residues. J gave up 7 bases and V 6 bases, and 9 bases lay outside the gene matches. CDR3 sequence: CASRAGTALNSPLHF. CDR3 nucleotides: TGTGCCAGCAGAGCCGGGACAGCACTAAATTCACCCCTCCACTTT.

The rearrangement joins TRBV19 to TRBJ2-3, with no clear D. Germline values: CDR1 LNHDA, CDR2 SQIVND (reference sequence). The CDR3 length is 14 residues. V was shortened by 0 bases and J by 2 bases, with 6 bases between the two germline ends. This chain's CDR3 is CASSIDLDTDTQYF. CDR3 DNA sequence: TGTGCCAGTAGTATAGACCTCGACACAGATACGCAGTATTTT.

This clone has only a few counts. CDR3 sequence reads: CASSTFPGTSENTGELFF. CDR3 coding DNA: TGTGCCAGCAGCACTTTCCCCGGGACTAGCGAAAACACCGGGGAGCTGTTTTTT. The rearrangement uses TRBV21-1 and TRBJ2-2; the DNA was not compared with TRBD2, the D call given in the table. TRBV21-1 is an annotated pseudogene. The CDR3 runs 18 residues.

This chain uses TRBV7-9 with TRBJ2-7; 7 bases are a match to TRBD2. This CDR3 spans 19 amino acids. Germline trimming cut 1 base from V and 6 bases from J; bases unmatched to any gene: 21. Germline CDR1 reads SEHNR; CDR2 reads FQNEAQ (reference sequence). CDR3: CASSLDSSRPSQLAIEQYF. DNA for the CDR3: TGTGCCAGCAGCTTAGACAGCTCCCGCCCGTCGCAACTAGCGATCGAGCAGTACTTC. Together with reference TRBV7-9 and TRBJ2-7, the CDR3 gives the full variable domain: DTGVSQNPRHKITKRGQNVTFRCDPISEHNRLYWYRQTLGQGPEFLTYFQNEAQLEKSRLLSDRFSAERPKGSFSTLEIQRTEQGDSAMYLCASSLDSSRPSQLAIEQYFGPGTRLTVT.

The chain links TRBV15 to TRBJ2-2, with 8 bases matching TRBD1. This CDR3 is 17 amino acids long. The ends lost 0 bases at V and 2 bases at J; junction bases unmatched: 5. Germline loops: CDR1 LNHNV, CDR2 YYDKDF (reference sequence). CDR3 bases: TGTGCCACCAGCAGAGATCTGGGGACAGGAAACACCGGGGAGCTGTTTTTT. It translates to CATSRDLGTGNTGELFF.

V and J are TRBV21-1 and TRBJ1-2; TRBD1 was called by the table and not checked on the DNA. TRBV21-1 is recorded as a pseudogene. The CDR3 is 13 amino acids. The CDR3 loop reads CASSKGTGYGYTF. The CDR3 coding sequence is TGTGCCAGCAGCAAAGGGACAGGCTATGGCTACACCTTC.

This chain joins TRBV2 and TRBJ1-2; D remains unclear. V lost 7 bases and J 7 bases, leaving 13 bases between the germline ends. CDR1 and CDR2 from the germline V gene are SNHLY and FYNNEI. CDR3 length equals 12 residues. DNA for the CDR3: TGTGCCAGCATGGGCAGGAGGTTTGGCTACACCTTC. The encoded protein is CASMGRRFGYTF.